A selection of T cell receptor beta chains follows, all from one sample in a study of T cell responses to AZD1222 COVID-19 vaccine. Data came from immunoSEQ multiplex PCR; TCRdb stores just in-frame clones and leaves some out. The sample contains about 150,000 clones, more than 70% of which appear only once. The sequenced sample was peripheral blood, obtained 28 days after the second AZD1222 dose. These receptors were collected from an adult who received the AZD1222 COVID-19 vaccine. Both conserved end residues are part of each CDR3. The D gene is left open where the match is weak. Not every row has a clone size; where given, it reads once, few, many or a size class.

D gene	V gene	J gene	clone size	CDR3 protein	CDR3 DNA
NA	TRBV11-2	TRBJ1-1	NA	CASSPNLREAFF	TGTGCCAGCAGTCCGAACCTACGTGAAGCTTTCTTT
NA	TRBV11-3	TRBJ1-1	NA	CASSLDRTEAFF	TGTGCCAGCAGCTTAGACAGGACTGAAGCTTTCTTT
NA	TRBV5-1	TRBJ1-1	NA	CASSLWGNRNTEAFF	TGCGCCAGCAGCTTGTGGGGCAACAGAAACACTGAAGCTTTCTTT
TRBD2	TRBV5-1	TRBJ2-3	NA	CASSGAVAGGTDTQYF	TGCGCCAGCAGCGGGGCAGTAGCGGGGGGAACAGATACGCAGTATTTT
TRBD1	TRBV7-2	TRBJ1-5	NA	CASSSDTGGSRQPQHF	TGTGCCAGCAGCTCTGACACAGGGGGGTCCCGGCAGCCCCAGCATTTT
NA	TRBV14	TRBJ2-3	NA	CASSQEGLWRELTDTQYF	TGTGCCAGCAGCCAAGAGGGCTTATGGAGGGAACTCACAGATACGCAGTATTTT
NA	TRBV6-5	TRBJ2-7	NA	CASSYSAGAGEQYF	TGTGCCAGCAGTTACTCGGCAGGGGCAGGCGAGCAGTACTTC
NA	TRBV6-5	TRBJ2-3	NA	CASSSNRAGWADTQYF	TGTGCCAGCAGTTCCAACAGGGCTGGCTGGGCAGATACGCAGTATTTT
NA	TRBV19	TRBJ2-3	NA	CASSLGGTQYF	TGTGCCAGTAGCTTGGGAGGCACGCAGTATTTT
NA	TRBV18	TRBJ2-5	once	CASSRVLKETQYF	TGTGCCAGCTCACGGGTCCTAAAAGAGACCCAGTACTTC
NA	TRBV5-8	TRBJ2-5	NA	CASSAGLLATQYF	TGTGCCAGCAGCGCCGGGCTCCTTGCGACCCAGTACTTC